A single sample is the source of the 15 T cell receptor beta chains below, sequenced in a study of T cell repertoires in cytomegalovirus infection. Their recognized antigens are unknown. TCRdb itself ran the reads through MiXCR, one entry per CDR3 protein. This repertoire shows 700,000 to 900,000 distinct CDR3 sequences, 25% to 35% found once; its top ten account for around 12%. The sample was cultured CD8+ T cells from PBMCs, taken from culture after CMV antigen stimulation. All receptors come from a human donor in good health (CMV status not recorded). Some clones in this sample may be carry-over from other donors' samples.

In this sample, this clonotype turned up a few times. V is TRBV12-3 or TRBV12-4 and J is TRBJ2-5; the D gene is possibly TRBD2 (6 bases). There are 12 residues in the CDR3. The V end was cut by 6 bases, the J end by 5 bases, with 10 bases between. The CDR3 spells CASSRDWETQYF. In DNA, the CDR3 is TGTGCCAGCAGCCGGGACTGGGAGACCCAGTACTTC.

The sample holds a few counts of this clonotype. The gene calls are TRBV7-9 and TRBJ2-1, with 9 bases that match TRBD2. Germline assignment: CDR1 SEHNR and CDR2 FQNEAQ (reference sequence). This CDR3 region has 15 residues. J lost 10 bases, V lost 0 bases, and 7 bases had no gene match. This CDR3 is CASSLASLAGYEQFF. In DNA form, the CDR3 reads TGTGCCAGCAGCTTAGCGAGCCTAGCGGGGTACGAGCAGTTCTTC.

The chain uses TRBV6-5 and TRBJ2-2; D is unresolved. Germline loops: CDR1 MNHEY, CDR2 SVGAGI. This CDR3 spans 17 amino acids. The V gene lost 4 bases and the J gene lost 6 bases, with 21 bases spanning the gap. The CDR3 sequence: CASSFQFGTHWSGELFF. The CDR3 DNA reads TGTGCCAGCAGTTTTCAGTTTGGCACCCATTGGTCCGGGGAGCTGTTTTTT.

The gene calls are TRBV12-3 or TRBV12-4 and TRBJ2-7; unclear D gene. The CDR3 totals 10 residues. V lost 8 bases and J 3 bases, leaving 5 bases between the germline ends. The CDR3 DNA sequence: TGTGCCAGCGGGGACTACGAGCAGTACTTC. Its translation is CASGDYEQYF.

This chain connects TRBV7-2 to TRBJ2-5; 14 nucleotides align to TRBD2. V shed 5 bases and J 0 bases; nucleotides not matched to a gene: 5. This CDR3 spans 17 amino acids. Germline CDR1 SGHTA, CDR2 FQGNSA. CDR3 protein: CASSQGLAGDYQETQYF. DNA for the CDR3: TGTGCCAGCAGCCAGGGACTAGCGGGGGATTACCAAGAGACCCAGTACTTC.

The rearrangement joins TRBV13 to TRBJ1-5; D is undetermined. Germline CDR1 is PRHDT and CDR2 is FYEKMQ (reference sequence). The CDR3 has 12 amino acids. The V end was cut by 4 bases, the J end by 6 bases, with 7 bases between. As DNA, the CDR3 is TGTGCCAGCAGCTCGTGGGGTCAGCCCCAGCATTTT. Protein product: CASSSWGQPQHF.

The V gene is TRBV14, the J gene TRBJ2-7; D call uncertain. Trimming left V 4 bases short and J 2 bases short, with 9 bases between. Germline CDR1 and CDR2: SGHDN and FVKESK. The CDR3 totals 13 residues. DNA for the CDR3: TGTGCCAGCAGCCTTTCGGGTCCCTACGAGCAGTACGTC. As protein: CASSLSGPYEQYV.

This clonotype was seen more than once but under ten times. The chain couples TRBV7-9 to TRBJ1-3; D is possibly TRBD1 (6 bases). Germline values: CDR1 SEHNR, CDR2 FQNEAQ (reference sequence). The CDR3 runs 14 residues. V was cut by 1 base and J by 4 bases, with 8 bases left in between. Here the CDR3 DNA reads TGTGCCAGCAGCTTAGTGGGACACGGAAACACCATATATTTT. Protein: CASSLVGHGNTIYF.

This clonotype appeared a few times. The chain links TRBV7-6 to TRBJ1-4, with D possibly TRBD1 on 6 matching bases. The CDR3 consists of 14 residues. The ends were cut back, 6 bases at V and 10 bases at J, with 18 bases in the middle. Germline CDR1 reads SGHVS; CDR2 reads FNYEAQ. Written as DNA, the CDR3 is TGTGCCAGCAGTCGTACCTCAGGGGAGGGAAAACTGTTTTTT. It yields the protein CASSRTSGEGKLFF.

The chain joins TRBV3-1 to TRBJ2-1; D gene uncertain. CDR1 and CDR2 from the germline V gene are LGHDT and YNNKEL (reference sequence). The CDR3 has 12 amino acids. Between the trimmed V and J ends, which lost 4 bases and 9 bases, there was a span of 10 bases. CDR3 protein: CASSLSVGEQFF. The CDR3 DNA follows: TGTGCCAGCAGCCTCAGTGTTGGTGAGCAGTTCTTC.

The V gene is TRBV4-2, the J gene TRBJ1-6, with TRBD1 matching 8 bases. The germline gives CDR1 LGHNA, CDR2 YNFKEQ. The length of the CDR3 is 16 residues. V was clipped by 2 bases and J by 10 bases; unmatched bases: 10. CDR3 region: CASSQQDRGEFSPLHF. CDR3 coding DNA: TGTGCCAGCAGCCAACAAGACAGGGGCGAATTCTCACCCCTCCACTTT.

The chain is built from TRBV19 and TRBJ2-1; a possible D gene is TRBD2 (7 bases). This CDR3 has 15 amino acids. V was clipped by 2 bases and J by 2 bases, with 10 bases between them. Per the germline V gene, CDR1 is LNHDA and CDR2 is SQIVND (reference sequence). As DNA, the CDR3 is TGTGCCAGTAGTATAAGGGAGGGGGCCTACAATGAGCAGTTCTTC. As protein: CASSIREGAYNEQFF.

This clonotype was counted ten times or more. This rearrangement joins TRBV7-6 to TRBJ2-2; TRBD2 agrees at 8 bases. Germline CDR1 SGHVS, CDR2 FNYEAQ. This CDR3 has 13 amino acids. The V gene end was trimmed by 4 bases and the J gene end by 5 bases; junction bases not matched to a gene: 0. CDR3 nucleotides: TGTGCCAGCAGCTCTAGCGGGACCGGGGAGCTGTTTTTT. Amino acid sequence: CASSSSGTGELFF.

The chain combines TRBV20-1 with TRBJ2-1; a possible D gene is TRBD2 (5 bases). The germline CDR1 and CDR2 sequences are DFQATT and SNEGSKA (reference sequence). The CDR3 has 14 amino acids. V lost 3 bases to trimming and J lost 7 bases, with 16 bases between them. Written as DNA, the CDR3 is TGCAGTGCTAGTCTGCTAGCTCTGGGGAATGAGCAGTTCTTC. Its protein product is CSASLLALGNEQFF.

DNA of the CDR3: TGTGCCAGCACCAGCGGGGGCGGTCCAGATACGCAGTATTTT. It encodes CASTSGGGPDTQYF. The J gene is TRBJ2-3, the V gene TRBV27, with TRBD2 matching 8 bases. Germline loops: CDR1 MNHEY, CDR2 SMNVEV (reference sequence). V dropped 7 bases and J dropped 4; count of bases not matched to a gene: 7. The CDR3 spans 14 residues.